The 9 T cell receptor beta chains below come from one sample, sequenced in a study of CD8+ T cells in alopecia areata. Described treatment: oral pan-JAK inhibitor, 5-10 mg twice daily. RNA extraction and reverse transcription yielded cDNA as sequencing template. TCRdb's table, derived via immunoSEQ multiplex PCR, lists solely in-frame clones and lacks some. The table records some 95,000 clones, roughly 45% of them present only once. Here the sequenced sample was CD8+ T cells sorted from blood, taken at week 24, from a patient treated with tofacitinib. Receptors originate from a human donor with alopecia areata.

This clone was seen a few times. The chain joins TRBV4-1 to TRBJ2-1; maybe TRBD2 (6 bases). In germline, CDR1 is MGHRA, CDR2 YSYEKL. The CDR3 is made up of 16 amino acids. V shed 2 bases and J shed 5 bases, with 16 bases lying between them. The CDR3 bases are TGCGCCAGCAGCCAAATAAAACTAGCCGAGCACAATGAGCAGTTCTTC. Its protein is CASSQIKLAEHNEQFF.

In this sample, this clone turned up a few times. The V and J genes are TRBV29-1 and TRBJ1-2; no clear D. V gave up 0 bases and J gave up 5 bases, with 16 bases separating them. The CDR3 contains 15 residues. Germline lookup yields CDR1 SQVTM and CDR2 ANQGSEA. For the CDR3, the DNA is TGCAGCGTTGAAGATCAGTGGGGATTTAAATATGGCTACACCTTC. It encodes CSVEDQWGFKYGYTF.

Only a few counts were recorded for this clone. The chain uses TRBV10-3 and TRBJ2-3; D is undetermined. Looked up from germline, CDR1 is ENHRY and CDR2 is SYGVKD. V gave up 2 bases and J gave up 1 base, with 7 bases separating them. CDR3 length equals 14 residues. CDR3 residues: CAISEGRGTDTQYF. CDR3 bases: TGTGCCATCAGTGAGGGACGGGGCACAGATACGCAGTATTTT.

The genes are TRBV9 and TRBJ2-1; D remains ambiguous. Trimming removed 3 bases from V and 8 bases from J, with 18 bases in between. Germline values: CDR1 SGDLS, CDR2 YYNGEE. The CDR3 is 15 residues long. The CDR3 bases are TGTGCCAGCAGCGGATCCATACTATCCAGCGATGAGCAGTTCTTC. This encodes CASSGSILSSDEQFF.

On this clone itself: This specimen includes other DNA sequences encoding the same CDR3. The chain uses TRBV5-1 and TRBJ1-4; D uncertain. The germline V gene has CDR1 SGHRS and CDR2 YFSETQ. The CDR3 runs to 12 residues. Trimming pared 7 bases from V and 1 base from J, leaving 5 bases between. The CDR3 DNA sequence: TGCGCCAGCTCAGAAACTAATGAAAAACTGTTTTTT. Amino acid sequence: CASSETNEKLFF.

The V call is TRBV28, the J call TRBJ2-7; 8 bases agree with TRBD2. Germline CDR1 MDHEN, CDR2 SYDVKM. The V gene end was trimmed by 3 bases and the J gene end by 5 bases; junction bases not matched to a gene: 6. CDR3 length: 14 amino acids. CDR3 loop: CASSFGRGNNEQYF. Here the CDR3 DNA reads TGTGCCAGCAGTTTCGGGAGGGGCAACAACGAGCAGTACTTC. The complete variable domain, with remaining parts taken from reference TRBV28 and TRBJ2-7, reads DVKVTQSSRYLVKRTGEKVFLECVQDMDHENMFWYRQDPGLGLRLIYFSYDVKMKEKGDIPEGYSVSREKKERFSLILESASTNQTSMYLCASSFGRGNNEQYFGPGTRLTVT.

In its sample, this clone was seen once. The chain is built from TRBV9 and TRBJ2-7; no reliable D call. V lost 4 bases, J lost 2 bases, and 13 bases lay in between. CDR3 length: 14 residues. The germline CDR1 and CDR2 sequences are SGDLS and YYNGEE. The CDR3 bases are TGTGCCAGCAGCCCTGGTGGCGGAACCTACGAGCAGTACTTC. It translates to CASSPGGGTYEQYF.

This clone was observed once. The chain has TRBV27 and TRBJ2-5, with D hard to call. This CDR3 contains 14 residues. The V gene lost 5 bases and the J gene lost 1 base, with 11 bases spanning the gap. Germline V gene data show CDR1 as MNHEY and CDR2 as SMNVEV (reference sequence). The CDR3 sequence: CASSPLDTQETQYF. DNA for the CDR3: TGTGCCAGCAGTCCCCTTGACACCCAAGAGACCCAGTACTTC.

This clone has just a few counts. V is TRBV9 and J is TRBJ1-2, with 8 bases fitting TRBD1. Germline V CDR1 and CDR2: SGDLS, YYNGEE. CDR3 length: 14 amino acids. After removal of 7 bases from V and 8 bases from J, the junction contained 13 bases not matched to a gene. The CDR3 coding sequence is TGTGCCAGCCACGGACAGGGCGGCCAAAGGGGCTACACCTTC. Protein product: CASHGQGGQRGYTF. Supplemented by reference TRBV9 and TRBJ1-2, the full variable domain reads DSGVTQTPKHLITATGQRVTLRCSPRSGDLSVYWYQQSLDQGLQFLIQYYNGEERAKGNILERFSAQQFPDLHSELNLSSLELGDSALYFCASHGQGGQRGYTFGSGTRLTVV.